The 26 T cell receptor beta chains presented below share a single source sample, sequenced in a study of blood T cell repertoires in COVID-19. Using immunoSEQ multiplex PCR, the repertoire was profiled, and TCRdb retains in-frame clones only, with some absent. The table records 70,000 to 95,000 clones, roughly four fifths of them present only once. Sample: peripheral blood. The source of these receptors is a human donor in a cohort sampled during active COVID-19.

The gene calls are TRBV6-7 and TRBJ2-7; 10 nucleotides align to TRBD1. TRBV6-7 is designated an ORF whose function remains uncertain. V shed 5 bases and J 7 bases; nucleotides not matched to a gene: 11. The CDR3 is 15 amino acids. CDR3 coding DNA: TGTGCCAGCAGTAGGACAGGGGGTTACCCCTGGGAGCAGTACTTC. Protein: CASSRTGGYPWEQYF.

The chain couples TRBV5-1 to TRBJ1-2; D gene uncertain. Trimming pared 4 bases from V and 4 bases from J, leaving 11 bases between. Germline CDR1 reads SGHRS; CDR2 reads YFSETQ. The length of the CDR3 is 13 residues. This CDR3 is CASSPRGAYGYTF. The CDR3 DNA sequence: TGCGCCAGCAGCCCCCGGGGAGCCTATGGCTACACCTTC.

The chain employs TRBV3-1 (or the pseudogene TRBV3-2) and TRBJ2-3; D ambiguous. The CDR3 has 13 amino acids. Per the germline V gene, CDR1 is LGHDT and CDR2 is YNNKEL (reference sequence). Trimming removed 0 bases at V and 10 bases at J, with 11 bases between. CDR3 DNA sequence: TGTGCCAGCAGCCAAGATATGCTAGTAGCGCAGTATTTT. Translation gives CASSQDMLVAQYF.

The chain has TRBV28 and TRBJ1-5; TRBD1 agrees at 8 bases. Losses at the gene ends were 6 bases for V and 1 base for J; bases not matched to a gene: 8. This CDR3 spans 16 amino acids. CDR1 and CDR2 (germline): MDHEN, SYDVKM. CDR3 protein: CASRSAGGVSNQPQHF. The DNA of the CDR3 is TGTGCCAGCAGATCAGCAGGGGGCGTAAGCAATCAGCCCCAGCATTTT.

This chain connects TRBV19 to TRBJ1-5, with TRBD1 matching over 8 bases. Germline values: CDR1 LNHDA, CDR2 SQIVND (reference sequence). After removal of 9 bases from V and 6 bases from J, the junction contained 10 bases not matched to a gene. This CDR3 comprises 14 residues. The DNA of the CDR3 is TGTGCCAGCCGGGACAGGCTGGTCACTCAGCCCCAGCATTTT. This codes for CASRDRLVTQPQHF.

The rearrangement links TRBV3-1 (or the pseudogene TRBV3-2) to TRBJ2-2; TRBD1 is a possible D gene (6 bases). Germline-derived CDR1 and CDR2 are LGHDT and YNNKEL (reference sequence). The V gene lost 3 bases and the J gene lost 2 bases, with 13 bases spanning the gap. The CDR3 extends over 16 amino acids. The CDR3 spells CASSQVDRLNTGELFF. The CDR3, as DNA: TGTGCCAGCAGCCAGGTCGACAGGCTAAACACCGGGGAGCTGTTTTTT.

This chain uses TRBV6-6 with TRBJ1-2; 9 positions agree with TRBD1. Unmatched junction bases numbered 13, after V lost 6 bases and J lost 5 bases. The CDR3 is made up of 16 amino acids. The germline V gene encodes CDR1 MNHNY and CDR2 SVGAGI (reference sequence). The CDR3 DNA reads as TGTGCCAGCAGCAACCCCTCGACAGGGGGAAGGTATGGCTACACCTTC. It codes for CASSNPSTGGRYGYTF.

V is TRBV5-5 and J is TRBJ1-2; TRBD1 matches at 7 bases. In germline, CDR1 is SGHKS, CDR2 YYEKEE (reference sequence). The CDR3 has 15 residues. The J segment lost 4 bases and the V segment lost 2 bases, leaving 8 bases of the junction unmatched. The CDR3 DNA reads as TGTGCCAGCAGCTTAGGACAGGTGAGCGGCTATGGCTACACCTTC. Encoded protein: CASSLGQVSGYGYTF.

The chain employs TRBV20-1 and TRBJ2-7, with 11 bases aligning to TRBD1. J gave up 3 bases and V 3 bases, and 1 base lay outside the gene matches. This CDR3 comprises 13 residues. Germline V gene lookup returns CDR1 DFQATT and CDR2 SNEGSKA (reference sequence). For the CDR3, the DNA is TGCAGTGCTAGTGGGACAGGGGGCTACGAGCAGTACTTC. Amino acids: CSASGTGGYEQYF.

This sequence joins TRBV7-6 and TRBJ2-7; D not certain. CDR3 length equals 14 residues. V lost 1 base and J 1 base, leaving 8 bases between the germline ends. Germline values: CDR1 SGHVS, CDR2 FNYEAQ. The CDR3 loop reads CASSLDGRSYEQYF. The DNA for the CDR3 is TGTGCCAGCAGCTTAGATGGCAGGTCCTACGAGCAGTACTTC.

This sequence joins TRBV9 and TRBJ1-2; D may be TRBD1 (5 bases). Trimming cost V 5 bases and J 3 bases, with 14 bases left between them. CDR3 length: 14 residues. Germline V gene data show CDR1 as SGDLS and CDR2 as YYNGEE. CDR3 in amino acids: CASSRGKEDYGYTF. The CDR3 DNA follows: TGTGCCAGCAGTCGGGGGAAAGAGGACTATGGCTACACCTTC. Full variable domain (remainder filled in from reference TRBV9 and TRBJ1-2): DSGVTQTPKHLITATGQRVTLRCSPRSGDLSVYWYQQSLDQGLQFLIQYYNGEERAKGNILERFSAQQFPDLHSELNLSSLELGDSALYFCASSRGKEDYGYTFGSGTRLTVV.

The J gene is TRBJ1-2, the V gene TRBV4-2; 8 bases match TRBD1. The ends lost 3 bases at V and 8 bases at J; junction bases unmatched: 14. This CDR3 is 16 amino acids long. Germline CDR1 and CDR2: LGHNA and YNFKEQ. The CDR3 coding sequence is TGTGCCAGCAGCCAGGGGTATCGACAGGGGTTAGGCGGCTACACCTTC. Protein product: CASSQGYRQGLGGYTF.

The chain has TRBV6-5 and TRBJ1-1, with 9 bases fitting TRBD1. The CDR3 runs 15 residues. With V trimmed by 6 bases and J by 5 bases, 10 bases remained unmatched. Germline V CDR1 and CDR2: MNHEY, SVGAGI. Written as DNA, the CDR3 is TGTGCCAGCAGCCGAGACCGGGACAGGGTGACTGAAGCTTTCTTT. Residues: CASSRDRDRVTEAFF.

The V call is TRBV24-1, the J call TRBJ1-2, with a tentative D call TRBD1 (6 bases). V shed 3 bases and J shed 2 bases, with 18 bases lying between them. CDR1 KGHDR and CDR2 SFDVKD come from the germline V gene. This CDR3 is built from 17 residues. This CDR3 reads CATSDPVLDRNNYGYTF. Written as DNA, the CDR3 is TGTGCCACCAGTGATCCTGTCTTGGACAGAAACAACTATGGCTACACCTTC.

V is TRBV7-6 and J is TRBJ1-3; unclear D gene. The CDR3 runs to 16 residues. Germline lookup yields CDR1 SGHVS and CDR2 FNYEAQ. V was shortened by 5 bases and J by 0 bases, with 14 bases between the two germline ends. The chain's CDR3 is CASSQHHDFSGNTIYF. The CDR3, as DNA: TGTGCCAGCAGCCAACATCACGACTTCTCTGGAAACACCATATATTTT.

The chain has TRBV7-2 and TRBJ1-2; 7 bases map to TRBD1. The CDR3 length is 14 residues. J lost 7 bases, V lost 5 bases, and 10 bases had no gene match. Germline V gene sequence: CDR1 SGHTA, CDR2 FQGNSA. CDR3 sequence reads: CASSPLEQGFGYTF. The CDR3 nucleotides are TGTGCCAGCAGCCCCCTAGAACAGGGGTTTGGCTACACCTTC.

The chain is built from TRBV18 and TRBJ2-2; D uncertain. This CDR3 region has 16 residues. Germline CDR1 reads KGHSH; CDR2 reads LQKENI. V shed 1 base and J shed 1 base, with 10 bases lying between them. CDR3 loop: CASSPLSFENTGELFF. The CDR3 DNA reads as TGTGCCAGCTCACCACTTAGTTTTGAGAACACCGGGGAGCTGTTTTTT.

The rearrangement uses TRBV28 and TRBJ1-2; D may be TRBD1 (5 bases). CDR1 and CDR2 from the germline V gene are MDHEN and SYDVKM. The CDR3 is made up of 14 amino acids. V lost 5 bases and J 4 bases, leaving 14 bases between the germline ends. The CDR3 DNA reads TGTGCCAGCAGTCCCGCTTGGGGGGGCTATGGCTACACCTTC. Translating it yields CASSPAWGGYGYTF.

The gene calls are TRBV3-1 (or the pseudogene TRBV3-2) and TRBJ2-4, with TRBD1 matching over 10 bases. The CDR3 loop spans 14 amino acids. Germline V lookup: CDR1 LGHDT, CDR2 YNNKEL (reference sequence). V lost 4 bases and J lost 5; bases outside the gene matches: 2. The CDR3 is CASSRQGAQNIQYF. Here the CDR3 DNA reads TGTGCCAGCAGCCGACAGGGGGCCCAAAACATTCAGTACTTC.

The chain has TRBV2 and TRBJ2-7; D uncertain. The CDR3 has 11 residues. Trimming removed 3 bases at V and 4 bases at J, with 4 bases between. Germline V gene data show CDR1 as SNHLY and CDR2 as FYNNEI. DNA for the CDR3: TGTGCCAGCAGTGACAGGTACGAGCAGTACTTC. This codes for CASSDRYEQYF.

The table lists this clone with many counts. This rearrangement joins TRBV28 to TRBJ1-1; D is unresolved. CDR1 MDHEN and CDR2 SYDVKM come from the germline V gene. This CDR3 has 11 amino acids. Trimming removed 5 bases from V and 7 bases from J, with 8 bases in between. The CDR3 DNA reads as TGTGCCAGCAGTGACAACGTTGAAGCTTTCTTT. This translates into CASSDNVEAFF.

The V and J genes are TRBV27 and TRBJ1-5; 7 bases fit TRBD1. This CDR3 is 15 amino acids long. The V gene's germline CDR1 is MNHEY and CDR2 SMNVEV (reference sequence). Germline trimming cut 4 bases from V and 0 bases from J; bases unmatched to any gene: 3. The CDR3 region has the DNA TGTGCCAGCAGTTGGGACAGATATAGCAATCAGCCCCAGCATTTT. Residues: CASSWDRYSNQPQHF.

The chain recombines TRBV2 with TRBJ1-1; 9 nucleotides match TRBD1. J gave up 1 base and V 6 bases, and 9 bases lay outside the gene matches. CDR1 and CDR2 from the germline V gene are SNHLY and FYNNEI. CDR3 size: 16 residues. In nucleotides, the CDR3 is TGTGCCAGCAGGGGGACAGGGTTGGTTAGGAACACTGAAGCTTTCTTT. Protein product: CASRGTGLVRNTEAFF.

The V gene is TRBV2, the J gene TRBJ2-7; 7 positions match TRBD2. Germline V lookup: CDR1 SNHLY, CDR2 FYNNEI. The CDR3 is made up of 14 amino acids. V shed 3 bases, J shed 1 base, and the junction held 3 bases outside the gene matches. The CDR3 reads CASSEGRGSYEQYF. The DNA of the CDR3 is TGTGCCAGCAGTGAGGGGAGGGGTTCCTACGAGCAGTACTTC.

CDR3 DNA: TGTGCCAGCAGGGCTTATGAGGGGGCCGGTTCACCCCTCCACTTT. As protein: CASRAYEGAGSPLHF. The chain links TRBV2 to TRBJ1-6, with 7 bases matching TRBD1. The junction had 11 bases not matched to a gene; V was cut back by 6 bases and J by 9 bases. The CDR3 contains 15 residues. Germline V CDR1 and CDR2: SNHLY, FYNNEI.

The chain uses TRBV2 and TRBJ2-1, with TRBD2 identical over 10 bases. The CDR3 length is 15 residues. With V trimmed by 6 bases and J by 5 bases, 7 bases remained unmatched. CDR1 SNHLY and CDR2 FYNNEI come from the germline V gene. DNA for the CDR3: TGTGCCAGCAGAACCGGGACTAGCGTAAACAATGAGCAGTTCTTC. Translated, it gives CASRTGTSVNNEQFF.